Listed below are T cell receptor beta chains from one sample, sequenced in a study of cytomegalovirus exposure and HLA in healthy donors. Data came from immunoSEQ multiplex PCR; TCRdb stores just in-frame clones and leaves some out. The sample lists 210,000 or so clones; approximately 81% were seen once. Sequencing used PBMCs. Every receptor here comes from a girl aged 2 to 10 in good health and CMV-seronegative. The CDR3 runs from the conserved cysteine through the conserved F or W. Size tells how often a clone was seen (once, few, many) or the class of an expanded clone, and some rows leave it out.

j_gene: TRBJ1-2; abundance: NA; v_gene: TRBV30; CDR3aa: CAWSTGNYGYTF
j_gene: TRBJ2-5; abundance: NA; v_gene: TRBV5-4; CDR3aa: CASSLEGQGAETQYF
j_gene: TRBJ2-5; abundance: once; v_gene: TRBV5-1; CDR3aa: CASRPSGGGQETQYF
j_gene: TRBJ2-5; abundance: NA; v_gene: TRBV7-8; CDR3aa: CASSPYLGLADQETQYF
j_gene: TRBJ1-6; abundance: NA; v_gene: TRBV9; CDR3aa: CASSVRDRVHSPLHF
j_gene: TRBJ2-5; abundance: NA; v_gene: TRBV9; CDR3aa: CASSVGLQETQYF
j_gene: TRBJ2-2; abundance: NA; v_gene: TRBV2; CDR3aa: CASSRQGPNTGELFF
j_gene: TRBJ1-2; abundance: NA; v_gene: TRBV19; CDR3aa: CASSPQRGPRHYGYTF
j_gene: TRBJ1-1; abundance: NA; v_gene: TRBV5-4; CDR3aa: CASSSRDRGNLEAFF
j_gene: TRBJ2-2; abundance: NA; v_gene: TRBV11-3; CDR3aa: CASSLGDLYTGELFF
j_gene: TRBJ2-1; abundance: NA; v_gene: TRBV5-1; CDR3aa: CASGRRQEQFF
j_gene: TRBJ2-5; abundance: NA; v_gene: TRBV5-4; CDR3aa: CASSLESGETQYF
j_gene: TRBJ2-6; abundance: NA; v_gene: TRBV9; CDR3aa: CASSAGGAAGANVLTF
j_gene: TRBJ1-5; abundance: NA; v_gene: TRBV2; CDR3aa: CASRYSNQPQHF
j_gene: TRBJ2-5; abundance: NA; v_gene: TRBV5-4; CDR3aa: CASSLRGSGPETQYF
j_gene: TRBJ1-1; abundance: NA; v_gene: TRBV20-1; CDR3aa: CSARVGGEAFF
j_gene: TRBJ2-5; abundance: NA; v_gene: TRBV6-1; CDR3aa: CASSEGTGWVTQYF
j_gene: TRBJ2-1; abundance: NA; v_gene: TRBV4-2; CDR3aa: CASSQDQLAGRNEQFF